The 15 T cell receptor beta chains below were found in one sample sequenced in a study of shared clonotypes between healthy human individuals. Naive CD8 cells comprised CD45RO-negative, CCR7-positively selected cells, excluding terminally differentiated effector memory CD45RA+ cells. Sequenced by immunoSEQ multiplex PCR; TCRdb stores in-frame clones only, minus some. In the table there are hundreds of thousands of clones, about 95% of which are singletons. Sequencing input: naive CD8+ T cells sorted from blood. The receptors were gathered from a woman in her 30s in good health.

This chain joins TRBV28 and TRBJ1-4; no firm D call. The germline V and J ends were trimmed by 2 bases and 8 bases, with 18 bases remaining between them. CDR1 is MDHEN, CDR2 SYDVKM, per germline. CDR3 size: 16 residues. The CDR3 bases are TGTGCCAGCAGTTTACCCCTGGTAACGGTGTACGAAAAACTGTTTTTT. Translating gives CASSLPLVTVYEKLFF.

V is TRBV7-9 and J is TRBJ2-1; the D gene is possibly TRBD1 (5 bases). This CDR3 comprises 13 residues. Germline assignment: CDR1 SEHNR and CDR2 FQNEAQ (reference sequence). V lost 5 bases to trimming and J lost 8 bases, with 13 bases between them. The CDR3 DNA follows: TGTGCCAGCAGCATCCAGGGTCTTGATGAGCAGTTCTTC. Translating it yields CASSIQGLDEQFF. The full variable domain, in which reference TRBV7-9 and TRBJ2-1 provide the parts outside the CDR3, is DTGVSQNPRHKITKRGQNVTFRCDPISEHNRLYWYRQTLGQGPEFLTYFQNEAQLEKSRLLSDRFSAERPKGSFSTLEIQRTEQGDSAMYLCASSIQGLDEQFFGPGTRLTVL.

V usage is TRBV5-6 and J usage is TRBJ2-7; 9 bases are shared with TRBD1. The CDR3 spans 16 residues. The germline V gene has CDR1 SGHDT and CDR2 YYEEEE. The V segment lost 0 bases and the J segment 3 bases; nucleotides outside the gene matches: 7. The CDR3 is CASSLGARTGVYEQYF. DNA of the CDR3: TGTGCCAGCAGCTTGGGTGCCAGGACAGGGGTCTACGAGCAGTACTTC. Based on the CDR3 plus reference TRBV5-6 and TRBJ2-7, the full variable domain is DAGVTQSPTHLIKTRGQQVTLRCSPKSGHDTVSWYQQALGQGPQFIFQYYEEEERQRGNFPDRFSGHQFPNYSSELNVNALLLGDSALYLCASSLGARTGVYEQYFGPGTRLTVT.

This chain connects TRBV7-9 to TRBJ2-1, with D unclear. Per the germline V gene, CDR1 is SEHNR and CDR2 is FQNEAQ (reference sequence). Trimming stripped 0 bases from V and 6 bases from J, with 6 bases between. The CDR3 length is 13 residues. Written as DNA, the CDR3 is TGTGCCAGCAGCTTAGCGATTGGCAATGAGCAGTTCTTC. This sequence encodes CASSLAIGNEQFF.

CDR3 nucleotide sequence: TGTGCCAGCCGCCCGACTAGCGGCTCCTACGAGCAGTACTTC. The encoded protein is CASRPTSGSYEQYF. The genes are TRBV2 and TRBJ2-7; 9 bases are shared with TRBD2. This CDR3 has 14 residues. Trimming removed 8 bases from V and 0 bases from J; junction bases left unmatched: 5. The germline CDR1 and CDR2 sequences are SNHLY and FYNNEI.

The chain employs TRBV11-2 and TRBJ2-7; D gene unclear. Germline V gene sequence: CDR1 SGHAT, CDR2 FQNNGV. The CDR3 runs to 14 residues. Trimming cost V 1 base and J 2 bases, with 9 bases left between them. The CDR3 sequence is CASSLGEDTYEQYF. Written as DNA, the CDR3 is TGTGCCAGCAGCTTAGGTGAAGACACCTACGAGCAGTACTTC.

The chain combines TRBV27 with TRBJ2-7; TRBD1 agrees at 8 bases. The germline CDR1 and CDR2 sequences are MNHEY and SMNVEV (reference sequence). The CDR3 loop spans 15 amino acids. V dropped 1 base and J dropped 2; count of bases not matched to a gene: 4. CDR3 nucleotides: TGTGCCAGCAGTTTATTAGGGACAGGAGCCTACGAGCAGTACTTC. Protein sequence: CASSLLGTGAYEQYF.

The CDR3 coding sequence is TGTGCCAGCAGTGGCGGGGGGATTCACAATGAGCAGTTCTTC. The encoded protein is CASSGGGIHNEQFF. V is TRBV27 and J is TRBJ2-1; 8 positions agree with TRBD2. Per germline, CDR1 MNHEY and CDR2 SMNVEV (reference sequence). The CDR3 has 14 amino acids. V gave up 5 bases and J gave up 5 bases; unmatched junction bases: 5.

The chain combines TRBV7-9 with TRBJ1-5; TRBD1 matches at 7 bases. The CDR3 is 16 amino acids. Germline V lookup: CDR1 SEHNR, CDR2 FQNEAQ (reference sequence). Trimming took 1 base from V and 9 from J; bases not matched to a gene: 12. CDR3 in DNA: TGTGCCAGCAGCTTAGTGGCAGGGGGGAGAAGTACGCCCCAGCATTTT. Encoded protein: CASSLVAGGRSTPQHF.

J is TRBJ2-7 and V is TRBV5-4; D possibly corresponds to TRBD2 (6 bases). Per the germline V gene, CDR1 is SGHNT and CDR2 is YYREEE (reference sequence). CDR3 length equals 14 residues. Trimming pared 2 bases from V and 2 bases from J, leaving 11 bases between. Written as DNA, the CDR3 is TGTGCCAGCAGCTTAGGGGAGGCCCCCTACGAGCAGTACTTC. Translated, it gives CASSLGEAPYEQYF.

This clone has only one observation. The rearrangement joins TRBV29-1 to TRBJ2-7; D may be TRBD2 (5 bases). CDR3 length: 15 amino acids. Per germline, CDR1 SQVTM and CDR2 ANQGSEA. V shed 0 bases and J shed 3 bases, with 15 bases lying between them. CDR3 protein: CSVEDADSGDYEQYF. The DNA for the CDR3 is TGCAGCGTTGAAGACGCGGACTCCGGTGACTACGAGCAGTACTTC.

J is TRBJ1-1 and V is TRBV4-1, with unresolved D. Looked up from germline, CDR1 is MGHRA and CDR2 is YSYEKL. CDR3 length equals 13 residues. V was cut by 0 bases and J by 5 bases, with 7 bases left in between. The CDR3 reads CASSQDMRTEAFF. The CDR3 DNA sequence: TGCGCCAGCAGCCAAGATATGAGGACTGAAGCTTTCTTT.

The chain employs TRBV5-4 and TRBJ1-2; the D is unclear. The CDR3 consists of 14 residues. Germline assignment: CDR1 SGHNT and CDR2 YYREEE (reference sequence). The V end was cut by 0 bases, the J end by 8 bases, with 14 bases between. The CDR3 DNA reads TGTGCCAGCAGCTTGGATGGGTCGGTTTGGGGCTACACCTTC. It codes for CASSLDGSVWGYTF.

The CDR3 spells CASSPTGTLSEQYF. The DNA for the CDR3 is TGTGCCAGTAGTCCGACCGGGACCTTGAGCGAGCAGTACTTC. This chain links TRBV19 with TRBJ2-5, with D possibly being TRBD1 or TRBD2 (5 bases each). The J call may not be correct, given that the DNA end is closer to TRBJ2-7. Germline V gives CDR1 LNHDA, CDR2 SQIVND (reference sequence). The CDR3 has 14 residues.

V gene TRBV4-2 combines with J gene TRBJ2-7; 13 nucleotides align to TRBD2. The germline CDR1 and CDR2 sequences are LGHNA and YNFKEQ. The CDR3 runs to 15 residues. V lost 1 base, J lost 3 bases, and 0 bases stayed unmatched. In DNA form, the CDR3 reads TGTGCCAGCAGCCAAGGACTAGCGGGAGGCTACGAGCAGTACTTC. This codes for CASSQGLAGGYEQYF.